This T cell receptor (beta chain) emerged from a study of cytomegalovirus exposure and HLA in healthy donors. Study-wide results and caveats: Sequence variants that were highly shared formed a cluster that was likely a sequencing artifact. Productive rates of about 90% or about 30% were seen for most TCR beta V segments in an earlier analysis.

Trimming took 3 bases from V and 7 from J; bases not matched to a gene: 8. Per germline, CDR1 LGHNA and CDR2 YSLEER. This CDR3 contains 16 residues. Turning to this clone: Antigen unknown.

A multiplex PCR was run with 60 Vbeta primers and 13 Jbeta primers. Libraries were prepared by immunoSEQ multiplex PCR; TCRdb keeps only in-frame clonotypes and omits some of them. This sample carries around 190,000 clones, roughly 85% of them seen once, and the ten largest clones take nearly 4.5%. This rearrangement joins TRBV4-3 to TRBJ1-6; TRBD1 agrees at 8 bases. The TCR was taken from a woman aged 25 to 45 in good health and CMV-seropositive. The specimen was PBMCs. CDR3 nucleotide sequence: TGCGCCAGCAGCCAGGACCCGGGACAGGAGAATTCACCCCTCCACTTT. Its translation is CASSQDPGQENSPLHF.